These 11 T cell receptor beta chains were all obtained from the same sample, sequenced in a study of T cell responses to AZD1222 COVID-19 vaccine. TCRdb's copy holds only in-frame clones and misses some; the assay was immunoSEQ multiplex PCR. The sample includes 150,000 to 180,000 clones, around 85% of them seen just once. The sequences come from peripheral blood, collected on day 0 of MenACWY control vaccination. Source of these receptors: an adult in good health.

CDR3 bases: TGTGCCAGCAGCTTCGACCTGGGGGGAGCTTTCTTT. This translates into CASSFDLGGAFF. J is TRBJ1-1 and V is TRBV11-3; TRBD1 is a possible D gene (5 bases). The CDR3 consists of 12 residues. V lost 3 bases and J 10 bases, leaving 12 bases between the germline ends. In germline, CDR1 is SGHNT, CDR2 YENEEA.

This clone was counted only a few times. This rearrangement joins TRBV11-3 to TRBJ2-2, with D unclear. The CDR3 loop spans 15 amino acids. Germline V gives CDR1 SGHNT, CDR2 YENEEA. V lost 5 bases and J lost 6, with 16 bases in between. The CDR3 coding sequence is TGTGCCAGCAGCCCGATACGGGCTACCGCCGGGGAGCTGTTTTTT. This encodes CASSPIRATAGELFF.

The chain combines TRBV5-1 with TRBJ1-1, with 10 bases fitting TRBD1. Germline V gene lookup returns CDR1 SGHRS and CDR2 YFSETQ. V lost 4 bases and J lost 3; bases outside the gene matches: 6. This CDR3 has 15 residues. The CDR3 region has the DNA TGCGCCAGCAGCCCCAGACAGGGGGCGGACACTGAAGCTTTCTTT. Translated, it gives CASSPRQGADTEAFF.

The rearrangement joins TRBV27 to TRBJ2-5, with 12 bases fitting TRBD2. The V and J ends lost 4 bases and 3 bases, in that order; junction bases with no gene match: 12. This CDR3 contains 18 residues. Germline CDR1 reads MNHEY; CDR2 reads SMNVEV (reference sequence). The CDR3 is CASSSWASGRVIKETQYF. CDR3 in DNA: TGTGCCAGCAGTTCCTGGGCTAGCGGGAGGGTCATTAAAGAGACCCAGTACTTC.

This rearrangement joins TRBV6-5 to TRBJ1-5; D remains ambiguous. Between the trimmed V and J ends, which lost 4 bases and 9 bases, there was a span of 10 bases. CDR1 MNHEY and CDR2 SVGAGI come from the germline V gene. The length of the CDR3 is 12 residues. The CDR3 here is CASSFQSGPQHF. DNA of the CDR3: TGTGCCAGCAGTTTCCAATCAGGGCCCCAGCATTTT.

The rearrangement joins TRBV9 to TRBJ2-3; D is uncertain. Germline V gene lookup returns CDR1 SGDLS and CDR2 YYNGEE. Trimming pared 7 bases from V and 1 base from J, leaving 10 bases between. This CDR3 is built from 13 residues. In DNA form, the CDR3 reads TGTGCCAGCGCCACCCGGGGCACAGATACGCAGTATTTT. This gives the protein CASATRGTDTQYF.

The J gene is TRBJ2-3, the V gene TRBV18; either TRBD1 or TRBD2 may fit D (5 bases each). The CDR3 is 14 residues long. The germline CDR1 and CDR2 sequences are KGHSH and LQKENI. V lost 3 bases, J lost 0 bases, and 7 bases lay in between. CDR3 nucleotides: TGTGCCAGCTCACCCAGGGAGAGCACAGATACGCAGTATTTT. It is translated as CASSPRESTDTQYF.

This clone turned up a few times. The CDR3 loop is CASSLRLAGDQETQYF. CDR3 nucleotide sequence: TGTGCCAGCAGCCTTCGACTAGCGGGAGACCAAGAGACCCAGTACTTC. This chain joins TRBV7-3 and TRBJ2-5, with 12 bases matching TRBD2. The CDR3 runs to 16 residues. The V gene end was trimmed by 5 bases and the J gene end by 0 bases; junction bases not matched to a gene: 4. Germline V gene sequence: CDR1 SGHTA, CDR2 FQGTGA.

V gene TRBV5-6 combines with J gene TRBJ1-1; D is ambiguous. The CDR3 has 13 residues. Trimming left V 4 bases short and J 3 bases short, with 10 bases between. Germline values: CDR1 SGHDT, CDR2 YYEEEE. The CDR3 here is CASSTVWDTEAFF. The CDR3 DNA reads TGTGCCAGCAGCACGGTCTGGGACACTGAAGCTTTCTTT.

The chain combines TRBV28 with TRBJ2-2; possibly TRBD1 or TRBD2 for D (5 bases each). V lost 7 bases to trimming and J lost 1 base, with 10 bases between them. The V gene's germline CDR1 is MDHEN and CDR2 SYDVKM. This CDR3 contains 14 residues. The CDR3 DNA reads TGTGCCAGCATCCCGGGGCAGAACACCGGGGAGCTGTTTTTT. Encoded protein: CASIPGQNTGELFF.

The rearrangement joins TRBV4-1 to TRBJ1-1, with a weak D call TRBD1 (6 bases). Germline loops: CDR1 MGHRA, CDR2 YSYEKL. The V gene lost 4 bases and the J gene lost 8 bases, with 14 bases spanning the gap. The CDR3 runs to 13 residues. The CDR3 region is CASSPSDSTEAFF. As DNA, the CDR3 is TGCGCCAGCAGCCCTTCGGACAGCACAGAAGCTTTCTTT.